The 30 T cell receptor beta chains below all came from one sample that was sequenced in a study of blood T cell repertoires in COVID-19. TCRdb keeps only in-frame clones here, not all; method: immunoSEQ multiplex PCR. The sample gives about 67,000 clones, 80% to 90% of which show up once; more than 5% is in the top ten. The sequenced material came from peripheral blood. The receptors come from a man between 45 and 60 years old with active COVID-19.

The chain joins TRBV11-2 to TRBJ1-6, with D possibly matching TRBD1 (5 bases). The length of the CDR3 is 15 residues. V was clipped by 0 bases and J by 7 bases, with 10 bases between them. The germline V gene encodes CDR1 SGHAT and CDR2 FQNNGV. The CDR3 DNA reads as TGTGCCAGCAGCTTAGACAGGGTTGAAAATTCACCCCTCCACTTT. It translates to CASSLDRVENSPLHF.

The J gene is TRBJ2-1, the V gene TRBV4-3, with 10 bases aligning to TRBD1. The V and J ends lost 3 bases and 11 bases, in that order; junction bases with no gene match: 4. The CDR3 spans 13 residues. Per the germline V gene, CDR1 is LGHNA and CDR2 is YSLEER. DNA of the CDR3: TGCGCCAGCAGCCACACGACAGGGGGCAAGCAGTTCTTC. It is translated as CASSHTTGGKQFF.

The gene calls are TRBV30 and TRBJ1-5; D not certain. Germline CDR1 and CDR2: GTSNPN and SVGIG (reference sequence). The CDR3 runs to 15 residues. Trimming left V 3 bases short and J 3 bases short, with 15 bases between. The CDR3 reads CAWSSRGRLNQPQHF. CDR3 nucleotides: TGTGCCTGGAGCTCCCGCGGAAGACTCAATCAGCCCCAGCATTTT.

The chain joins TRBV28 to TRBJ2-2; tentatively, D is TRBD2 (6 bases). The CDR3 has 16 residues. V lost 2 bases, J lost 4 bases, and 14 bases lay in between. Germline V lookup: CDR1 MDHEN, CDR2 SYDVKM. The CDR3 DNA is TGTGCCAGCAGTTTACCTCTCGCGGGACTCACCGGGGAGCTGTTTTTT. It yields the protein CASSLPLAGLTGELFF.

The chain recombines TRBV7-8 with TRBJ2-5, with 10 bases that match TRBD2. V lost 2 bases to trimming and J lost 5 bases; unmatched junction nucleotides: 2. The length of the CDR3 is 14 residues. Germline lookup yields CDR1 SGHVS and CDR2 FQNEAQ. CDR3 bases: TGTGCCAGCAGCTTAAGCGGGAGGGGCGAGACCCAGTACTTC. Protein sequence: CASSLSGRGETQYF. Together with reference TRBV7-8 and TRBJ2-5, the CDR3 gives the full variable domain: GAGVSQSPRYKVAKRGQDVALRCDPISGHVSLFWYQQALGQGPEFLTYFQNEAQLDKSGLPSDRFFAERPEGSVSTLKIQRTQQEDSAVYLCASSLSGRGETQYFGPGTRLLVL.

This chain joins TRBV27 and TRBJ2-7, with 10 bases fitting TRBD2. The CDR3 loop spans 14 amino acids. V shed 6 bases, J shed 5 bases, and the junction held 7 bases outside the gene matches. Germline loops: CDR1 MNHEY, CDR2 SMNVEV (reference sequence). Here the CDR3 reads CASRPAGGRDEQYF. The CDR3 DNA is TGTGCCAGCAGGCCAGCGGGAGGGAGGGACGAGCAGTACTTC.

The J gene is TRBJ2-5, the V gene TRBV7-9, with 7 nucleotides matching TRBD2. Per germline, CDR1 SEHNR and CDR2 FQNEAQ (reference sequence). The V segment lost 1 base and the J segment 5 bases; nucleotides outside the gene matches: 10. The CDR3 spans 16 residues. CDR3 residues: CASSLVGGSGSETQYF. The CDR3 DNA reads as TGTGCCAGCAGCTTAGTGGGCGGGAGTGGTTCGGAGACCCAGTACTTC.

With respect to this clone: At one of its ends the junction is not consistent with the germline gene, which may arise from a read error. The chain joins TRBV7-7 to TRBJ2-7; TRBD2 matches at 11 bases. The CDR3 runs 17 residues. The germline gives CDR1 SSHAT, CDR2 FNYEAQ (reference sequence). The DNA of the CDR3 is TGTGCTAGCAGCCTCGAACCACCAGGGACTAGCGGCTACGAGCAGTACTTC. Translating it yields CASSLEPPGTSGYEQYF.

The chain has TRBV6-1 and TRBJ1-2; D call uncertain. The CDR3 has 14 residues. In germline, CDR1 is MNHNS, CDR2 SASEGT. V dropped 1 base and J dropped 0 bases, with 6 bases sitting between them. Written as DNA, the CDR3 is TGTGCCAGCAGTGAAGGTCCCGCTAACTATGGCTACACCTTC. It specifies CASSEGPANYGYTF.

The chain is built from TRBV12-3 or TRBV12-4 and TRBJ1-1; D ambiguous. The length of the CDR3 is 11 residues. With 6 bases removed from V and 3 bases from J, the gap between germline ends came to 5 bases. CDR3 bases: TGTGCCAGCAGCCCTGACACTGAAGCTTTCTTT. Translation: CASSPDTEAFF.

This clone has a single count. J is TRBJ2-5 and V is TRBV6-6, with TRBD1 matching 8 bases. With 8 bases clipped from V and 4 bases from J, the junction kept 3 bases outside the gene matches. This CDR3 spans 12 amino acids. Germline V gene sequence: CDR1 MNHNY, CDR2 SVGAGI (reference sequence). CDR3 sequence reads: CASLDRGETQYF. The DNA for the CDR3 is TGTGCCAGCCTTGACAGGGGAGAGACCCAGTACTTC.

The V and J genes are TRBV19 and TRBJ2-7, with D possibly TRBD1 on 5 matching bases. V shed 1 base and J shed 5 bases, with 12 bases lying between them. Germline CDR1 reads LNHDA; CDR2 reads SQIVND (reference sequence). This CDR3 has 14 residues. The CDR3: CASSIAQGGHEQYF. The CDR3 DNA is TGTGCCAGTAGTATAGCCCAGGGCGGCCACGAGCAGTACTTC.

V gene TRBV27 combines with J gene TRBJ1-6; D perhaps matches TRBD1 (5 bases). Looked up from germline, CDR1 is MNHEY and CDR2 is SMNVEV (reference sequence). The V and J ends lost 5 bases and 0 bases respectively, with 8 bases between them. The CDR3 is 15 amino acids. The CDR3 sequence is CASSDSISYNSPLHF. DNA of the CDR3: TGTGCCAGCAGTGACAGTATCTCCTATAATTCACCCCTCCACTTT.

Only one count was recorded for this clone. The CDR3 reads CASSLSGGPNYGYTF. For the CDR3, the DNA is TGTGCCAGCAGCTTAAGCGGCGGACCTAACTATGGCTACACCTTC. The chain employs TRBV7-2 and TRBJ1-2; unclear D gene. V was clipped by 2 bases and J by 0 bases, with 10 bases between them. The germline gives CDR1 SGHTA, CDR2 FQGNSA. The CDR3 spans 15 residues.

CDR3 amino acids: CASSVAPSGIGNEQFF. For the CDR3, the DNA is TGTGCCAGCAGCGTAGCTCCTAGCGGGATTGGTAATGAGCAGTTCTTC. This chain uses TRBV9 with TRBJ2-1, with 9 bases lining up with TRBD2. The J segment lost 7 bases and the V segment lost 0 bases, leaving 8 bases of the junction unmatched. The CDR3 length is 16 residues. Germline CDR1 is SGDLS and CDR2 is YYNGEE.

The CDR3 DNA sequence: TGTGCCAGCACCTTAGCTGGAAACACCATATATTTT. Its protein is CASTLAGNTIYF. This chain uses TRBV28 with TRBJ1-3; unclear D gene. The V and J ends lost 7 bases and 2 bases respectively, with 6 bases between them. The CDR3 runs to 12 residues. Germline lookup yields CDR1 MDHEN and CDR2 SYDVKM.

This clone occurred once. V and J are TRBV9 and TRBJ1-6; possibly TRBD1 for D (5 bases). Between the trimmed V and J ends, which lost 1 base and 7 bases, there was a span of 12 bases. The germline V gene encodes CDR1 SGDLS and CDR2 YYNGEE. The CDR3 has 15 residues. The CDR3 loop is CASSVRGDPNSPLHF. In DNA, the CDR3 is TGTGCCAGCAGCGTAAGGGGCGACCCCAATTCACCCCTCCACTTT.

The V call is TRBV4-3, the J call TRBJ1-3, with D perhaps matching TRBD1 (5 bases). CDR1 and CDR2 (germline): LGHNA, YSLEER. This CDR3 region has 16 residues. V lost 0 bases and J lost 5, with 14 bases in between. DNA of the CDR3: TGCGCCAGCAGCCAAGAGTGGAGGGGCACTAGAAACACCATATATTTT. This gives the protein CASSQEWRGTRNTIYF.

V is TRBV5-4 and J is TRBJ2-1, with 7 nucleotides matching TRBD1. J was trimmed by 4 bases and V by 4 bases; bases with no gene match: 11. Germline loops: CDR1 SGHNT, CDR2 YYREEE (reference sequence). This CDR3 contains 16 residues. The CDR3 region is CASSPRQGGEYNEQFF. In DNA, the CDR3 is TGTGCCAGCAGCCCCAGACAGGGTGGGGAATACAATGAGCAGTTCTTC.

This chain links TRBV6-2 or TRBV6-3 with TRBJ2-1; tentative D call: TRBD2 (7 bases). V shed 5 bases and J shed 4 bases, with 21 bases lying between them. CDR3 length: 17 residues. Germline values: CDR1 MNHEY, CDR2 SVGEGT. The CDR3 spells CASSPRGAGKTYNEQFF. In DNA, the CDR3 is TGTGCCAGCAGTCCCAGGGGAGCGGGGAAGACTTACAATGAGCAGTTCTTC.

CDR3 loop: CATGQGVTGELFF. DNA for the CDR3: TGTGCCACCGGGCAGGGGGTGACCGGGGAGCTGTTTTTT. The chain carries TRBV24-1 and TRBJ2-2; 7 nucleotides agree with TRBD1. The V gene's germline CDR1 is KGHDR and CDR2 SFDVKD. Germline trimming cut 9 bases from V and 5 bases from J; bases unmatched to any gene: 5. The CDR3 sequence is 13 residues long.

The CDR3 DNA is TGTGCCAGCAGCGGGACAGGGGGCACAGATACGCAGTATTTT. It translates to CASSGTGGTDTQYF. The gene calls are TRBV28 and TRBJ2-3, with 10 bases identical to TRBD1. This CDR3 contains 14 residues. Germline CDR1 MDHEN, CDR2 SYDVKM. Trimming took 6 bases from V and 1 from J; bases not matched to a gene: 1.

V usage is TRBV11-2 and J usage is TRBJ2-7; 12 bases are shared with TRBD2. CDR3 length equals 17 residues. Looked up from germline, CDR1 is SGHAT and CDR2 is FQNNGV. The junction had 6 bases not matched to a gene; V was cut back by 1 base and J by 2 bases. The CDR3, as DNA: TGTGCCAGCAGCTTAGCCAGGACTAGCGGGGAAACCTACGAGCAGTACTTC. It specifies CASSLARTSGETYEQYF.

The chain carries TRBV19 and TRBJ2-5; the match to TRBD2 covers 7 bases. Germline V lookup: CDR1 LNHDA, CDR2 SQIVND (reference sequence). The CDR3 has 13 residues. V dropped 5 bases and J dropped 5; count of bases not matched to a gene: 5. The CDR3 sequence: CASSLRERETQYF. The DNA for the CDR3 is TGTGCCAGTAGTTTGCGGGAGAGGGAGACCCAGTACTTC.

The genes are TRBV11-2 and TRBJ2-7; 13 bases are a match to TRBD2. CDR1 is SGHAT and CDR2 is FQNNGV in the germline V gene. This CDR3 has 16 amino acids. Losses at the gene ends were 1 base for V and 4 bases for J; bases not matched to a gene: 4. CDR3 in DNA: TGTGCCAGCAGCTTAGCGGGACTAGCGGGGAGATACGAGCAGTACTTC. Translated, it gives CASSLAGLAGRYEQYF.

The V and J genes are TRBV2 and TRBJ2-7, with D possibly TRBD1 on 5 matching bases. This CDR3 has 14 amino acids. Per germline, CDR1 SNHLY and CDR2 FYNNEI. Trimming pared 5 bases from V and 3 bases from J, leaving 14 bases between. The CDR3 reads CASSSIQERYEQYF. In DNA, the CDR3 is TGTGCCAGCAGTAGCATACAGGAGCGCTACGAGCAGTACTTC.

The chain joins TRBV20-1 to TRBJ1-2; D is unclear. Germline values: CDR1 DFQATT, CDR2 SNEGSKA (reference sequence). The CDR3 is 17 amino acids. With 3 bases removed from V and 0 bases from J, the gap between germline ends came to 20 bases. The CDR3 here is CSASQLTLLRANYGYTF. The CDR3 nucleotides read TGCAGTGCTAGTCAACTAACCCTCTTGAGAGCTAACTATGGCTACACCTTC.

The chain has TRBV9 and TRBJ2-1, with D possibly being TRBD1 (6 bases). Looked up from germline, CDR1 is SGDLS and CDR2 is YYNGEE. The CDR3 totals 13 residues. V gave up 4 bases and J gave up 6 bases, with 11 bases separating them. The DNA of the CDR3 is TGTGCCAGCAGCCCCAGAGGGGGCAATGAGCAGTTCTTC. Amino acids: CASSPRGGNEQFF.

The sample holds one count of this clone. This rearrangement joins TRBV7-2 to TRBJ2-1; possible D gene TRBD2, 5 bases. The CDR3 length is 13 residues. Germline V gene data show CDR1 as SGHTA and CDR2 as FQGNSA. V was trimmed by 5 bases and J by 10 bases, leaving 15 bases between them. CDR3 DNA sequence: TGTGCCAGCAGCCCCACCAAGGGAGTCGAGCAGTTCTTC. It codes for CASSPTKGVEQFF.

This clone has a single count. The rearrangement uses TRBV7-3 and TRBJ2-1; 9 positions agree with TRBD2. The ends lost 5 bases at V and 8 bases at J; junction bases unmatched: 10. Germline V gene lookup returns CDR1 SGHTA and CDR2 FQGTGA. This CDR3 is built from 15 residues. The CDR3 DNA follows: TGTGCCAGCAGCCCCCGACTAGCGGTTCGTCATGAGCAGTTCTTC. This encodes CASSPRLAVRHEQFF.